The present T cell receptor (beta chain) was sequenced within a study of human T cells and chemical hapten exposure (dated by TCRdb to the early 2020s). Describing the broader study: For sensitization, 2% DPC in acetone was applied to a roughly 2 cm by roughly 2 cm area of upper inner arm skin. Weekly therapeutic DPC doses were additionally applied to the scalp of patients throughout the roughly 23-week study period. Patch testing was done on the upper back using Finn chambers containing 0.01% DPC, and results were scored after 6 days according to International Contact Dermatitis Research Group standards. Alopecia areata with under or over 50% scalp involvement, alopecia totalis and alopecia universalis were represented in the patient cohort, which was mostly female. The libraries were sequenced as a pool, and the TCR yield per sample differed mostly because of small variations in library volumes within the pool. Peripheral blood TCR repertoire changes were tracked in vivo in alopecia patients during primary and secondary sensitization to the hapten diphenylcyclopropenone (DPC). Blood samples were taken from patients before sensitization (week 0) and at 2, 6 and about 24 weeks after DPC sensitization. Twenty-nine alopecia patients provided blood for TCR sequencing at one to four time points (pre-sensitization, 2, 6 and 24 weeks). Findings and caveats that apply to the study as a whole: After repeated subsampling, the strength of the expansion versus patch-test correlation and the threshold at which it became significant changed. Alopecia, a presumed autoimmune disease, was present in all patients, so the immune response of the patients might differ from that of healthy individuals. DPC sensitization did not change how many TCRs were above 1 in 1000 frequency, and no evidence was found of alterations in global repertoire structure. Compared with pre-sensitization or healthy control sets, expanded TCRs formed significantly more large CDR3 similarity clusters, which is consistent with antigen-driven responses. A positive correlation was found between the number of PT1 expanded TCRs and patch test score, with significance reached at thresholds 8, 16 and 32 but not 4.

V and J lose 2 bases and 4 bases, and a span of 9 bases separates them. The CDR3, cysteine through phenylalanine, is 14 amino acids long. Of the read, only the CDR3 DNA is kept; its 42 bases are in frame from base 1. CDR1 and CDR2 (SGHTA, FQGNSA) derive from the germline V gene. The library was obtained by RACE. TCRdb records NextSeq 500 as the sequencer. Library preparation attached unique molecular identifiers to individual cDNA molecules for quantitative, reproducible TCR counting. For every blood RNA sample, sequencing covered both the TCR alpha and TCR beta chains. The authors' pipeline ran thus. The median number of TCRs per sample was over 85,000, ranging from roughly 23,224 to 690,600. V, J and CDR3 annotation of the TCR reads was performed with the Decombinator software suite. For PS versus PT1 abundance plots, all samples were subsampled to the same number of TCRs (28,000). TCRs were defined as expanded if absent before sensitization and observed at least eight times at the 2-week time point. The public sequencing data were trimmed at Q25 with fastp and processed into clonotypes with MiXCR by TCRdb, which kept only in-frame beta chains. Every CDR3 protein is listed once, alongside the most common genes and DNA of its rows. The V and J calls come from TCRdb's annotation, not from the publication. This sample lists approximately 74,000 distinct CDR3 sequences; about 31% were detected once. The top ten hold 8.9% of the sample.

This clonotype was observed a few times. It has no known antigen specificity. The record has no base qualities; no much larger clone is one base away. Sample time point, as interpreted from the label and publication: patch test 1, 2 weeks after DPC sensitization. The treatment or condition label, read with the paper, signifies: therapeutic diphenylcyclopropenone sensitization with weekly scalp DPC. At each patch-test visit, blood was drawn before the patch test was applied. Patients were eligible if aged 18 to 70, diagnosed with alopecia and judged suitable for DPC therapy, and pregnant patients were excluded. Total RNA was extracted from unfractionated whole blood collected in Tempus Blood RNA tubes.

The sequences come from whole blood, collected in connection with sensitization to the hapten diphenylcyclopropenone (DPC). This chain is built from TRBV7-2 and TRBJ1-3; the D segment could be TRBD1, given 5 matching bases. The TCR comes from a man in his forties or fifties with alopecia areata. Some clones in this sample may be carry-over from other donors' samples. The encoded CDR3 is CASSLSGSGNTIYF. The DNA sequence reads TGTGCCAGCAGCTTATCAGGGTCCGGAAACACCATATATTTT.